This entry lists 6 T cell receptor beta chains sequenced from one sample in a study of T cell responses to AZD1222 COVID-19 vaccine. Profiling relied on immunoSEQ multiplex PCR, and the TCRdb table lists in-frame clones only, not all of them. The sample lists around 160,000 clones, around 90% seen once, with 1% to 1.5% in the top ten. The starting material was peripheral blood, obtained 28 days after the second AZD1222 dose. These receptors all come from an adult who received the AZD1222 COVID-19 vaccine.

V usage is TRBV7-9 and J usage is TRBJ2-7, with 10 bases lining up with TRBD2. Per the germline V gene, CDR1 is SEHNR and CDR2 is FQNEAQ (reference sequence). The CDR3 loop spans 17 amino acids. V was pared by 5 bases and J by 2 bases, with 12 bases of the junction left unmatched. The CDR3 protein is CASSLQMGLARAYEQYF. DNA for the CDR3: TGTGCCAGCAGCCTCCAAATGGGACTAGCGAGAGCCTACGAGCAGTACTTC.

This clone was detected only once. This rearrangement joins TRBV27 to TRBJ1-2; D gene uncertain. There are 13 residues in the CDR3. Germline V gene data show CDR1 as MNHEY and CDR2 as SMNVEV (reference sequence). V was trimmed by 8 bases and J by 1 base, leaving 11 bases between them. The CDR3 here is CASGSPLNYGYTF. DNA for the CDR3: TGTGCCAGCGGTTCTCCCCTTAACTATGGCTACACCTTC.

The V call is TRBV2, the J call TRBJ2-4; TRBD1 aligns across 10 bases. The CDR3 spans 15 residues. The junction had 7 bases not matched to a gene; V was cut back by 4 bases and J by 7 bases. The V gene's germline CDR1 is SNHLY and CDR2 FYNNEI. DNA for the CDR3: TGTGCCAGCAGTGGTCAGGGGACAGGGGAGAACATTCAGTACTTC. Its protein is CASSGQGTGENIQYF.

The genes are TRBV10-3 and TRBJ1-5, with D hard to call. This CDR3 comprises 14 residues. V lost 2 bases, J lost 2 bases, and 7 bases lay in between. Germline V gives CDR1 ENHRY, CDR2 SYGVKD. The CDR3 sequence is CAISERFGNQPQHF. CDR3 DNA sequence: TGTGCCATCAGTGAGAGGTTTGGCAATCAGCCCCAGCATTTT.

This chain connects TRBV15 to TRBJ2-1, with a tentative D call TRBD2 (7 bases). The CDR3 extends over 16 amino acids. V dropped 0 bases and J dropped 5 bases, with 14 bases sitting between them. Germline V gives CDR1 LNHNV, CDR2 YYDKDF (reference sequence). The CDR3: CATSRDSGGVNNEQFF. The CDR3 nucleotides read TGTGCCACCAGCAGAGATTCGGGGGGCGTAAACAATGAGCAGTTCTTC.

The chain is built from TRBV2 and TRBJ1-2; possible D gene TRBD1, 6 bases. V lost 6 bases and J 8 bases, leaving 13 bases between the germline ends. Germline V lookup: CDR1 SNHLY, CDR2 FYNNEI. The CDR3 runs 12 residues. The CDR3 bases are TGTGCCAGCAGCCTTAGGGGGGCGGGCTACACCTTC. It translates to CASSLRGAGYTF. Supplemented by reference TRBV2 and TRBJ1-2, the full variable domain reads EPEVTQTPSHQVTQMGQEVILRCVPISNHLYFYWYRQILGQKVEFLVSFYNNEISEKSEIFDDQFSVERPDGSNFTLKIRSTKLEDSAMYFCASSLRGAGYTFGSGTRLTVV.